Listed below are T cell receptor beta chains from one sample, sequenced in a study of response to subunit inactivated influenza vaccine. TCRdb processed the RT-PCR reads anew with MiXCR; each CDR3 protein has one entry. The data hold around 760,000 distinct CDR3 sequences, with approximately 15% observed a single time. Source: PBMCs from blood, taken 14 to 15 days before vaccination. These receptor sequences come from a man aged 50 or older who received an inactivated influenza vaccine. Each CDR3 is given with its conserved first and last residue. A D gene is named only where the DNA matches it firmly. Rows give clone size only sometimes, using once, few, many, or a class for an expanded clone.

size: NA
D: TRBD1
J: TRBJ2-5
V: TRBV20-1
DNA: TGCAGTGCTAGTACATACAACAGGGGGCGAGAGACCCAGTACTTC
CDR3: CSASTYNRGRETQYF

size: few
D: TRBD1
J: TRBJ2-7
V: TRBV7-2
DNA: TGTGCCAGCAGCCCCAGGGGGCGTCCGTTTTCCGAGCAGTACTTC
CDR3: CASSPRGRPFSEQYF

size: few
D: TRBD2
J: TRBJ2-1
V: TRBV28
DNA: TGTGCCAGCAGTTTATTTGCTAGCGGGAGGGTGGGGAATGAGCAGTTCTTC
CDR3: CASSLFASGRVGNEQFF

size: many
D: NA
J: TRBJ1-5
V: TRBV5-1
DNA: TGCGCCAGCGCTCGGGACGGTACTCGGGGTCAGCCCCAGCATTTT
CDR3: CASARDGTRGQPQHF

size: NA
D: TRBD1
J: TRBJ2-6
V: TRBV14
DNA: TGTGCCAGCAGCCCAAAACCTCTATATTGGACAGGGCGTTTGTCTGGGGCCAACGTCCTGACTTTC
CDR3: CASSPKPLYWTGRLSGANVLTF

size: NA
D: TRBD1
J: TRBJ1-6
V: TRBV10-3
DNA: TGTGCCATCAGTGATAACAGGGGGAATTCACCCCTCCACTTT
CDR3: CAISDNRGNSPLHF

size: NA
D: NA
J: TRBJ1-5
V: TRBV2
DNA: TGTGCCAGCAGCACACTGGGACATTACAATCAGCCCCAGCATTTT
CDR3: CASSTLGHYNQPQHF

size: many
D: NA
J: TRBJ2-2
V: TRBV6-5
DNA: TGTGCCAGCAGCCCCCTTTCCGGGGAGCTGTTTTTT
CDR3: CASSPLSGELFF

size: NA
D: TRBD1
J: TRBJ2-2
V: TRBV9
DNA: TGTGCCAGCAGCGATGAGGGGGCGAGTACCGGGGAGCTGTTTTTT
CDR3: CASSDEGASTGELFF

size: NA
D: TRBD1
J: TRBJ2-7
V: TRBV6-2/TRBV6-3
DNA: TGTGCCAGCAGTTCCTATGCCGGGACAGGGGGCGACGAGCAGTACTTC
CDR3: CASSSYAGTGGDEQYF

size: NA
D: NA
J: TRBJ2-5
V: TRBV7-8
DNA: TGTGCCAGCAGCCCGAGACAGGCCACCCAAGAGACCCAGTACTTC
CDR3: CASSPRQATQETQYF

size: NA
D: TRBD1
J: TRBJ2-6
V: TRBV2
DNA: TGTGCCAGCAGTGTAACAGGGGGACCCTCTGGGGCCAACGTCCTGACTTTC
CDR3: CASSVTGGPSGANVLTF

size: few
D: NA
J: TRBJ2-7
V: TRBV5-1
DNA: TGCGCCAGCAGCTCAGGACCGGCCGACGAGCAGTACTTC
CDR3: CASSSGPADEQYF

size: few
D: NA
J: TRBJ1-1
V: TRBV29-1
DNA: TGCAGCGTTCTTGCTTACACTGAAGCTTTCTTT
CDR3: CSVLAYTEAFF

size: few
D: NA
J: TRBJ2-1
V: TRBV10-3
DNA: TGTGCCACTAGGGGGGGGTCCAATGAGCAGTTCTTC
CDR3: CATRGGSNEQFF